This is a list of T cell receptor beta chains from one sample in a study of blood T cell repertoires in COVID-19. Clones were read by immunoSEQ multiplex PCR, and TCRdb kept only the in-frame ones, dropping some. The sample has under 150,000 clones; more than 75% are singletons. The sample consisted of peripheral blood. All receptors come from a human donor in a cohort sampled during active COVID-19. CDR3s include the opening cysteine and the closing phenylalanine or tryptophan. D genes are given only for firm matches. Clone size is stated in some rows and not others, as once, few, many or a class when expanded.

d_gene: TRBD1; j_gene: TRBJ1-2; abundance: .; v_gene: TRBV6-6; CDR3aa: CASSYSPEGRGDGYTF; CDR3nt: TGTGCCAGCAGTTACTCGCCGGAGGGCAGGGGGGATGGCTACACCTTC
d_gene: .; j_gene: TRBJ2-1; abundance: .; v_gene: TRBV11-3; CDR3aa: CASSLEGAANNEQFF; CDR3nt: TGTGCCAGCAGCTTAGAGGGGGCGGCCAACAATGAGCAGTTCTTC
d_gene: .; j_gene: TRBJ2-1; abundance: .; v_gene: TRBV6-2/TRBV6-3; CDR3aa: CASSLVGAYNEQFF; CDR3nt: TGTGCCAGCAGTCTAGTGGGGGCTTACAATGAGCAGTTCTTC
d_gene: TRBD2; j_gene: TRBJ2-6; abundance: .; v_gene: TRBV7-2; CDR3aa: CASSRGGAGANVLTF; CDR3nt: TGTGCCAGCAGCCGCGGGGGGGCTGGGGCCAACGTCCTGACTTTC
d_gene: .; j_gene: TRBJ2-7; abundance: .; v_gene: TRBV6-5; CDR3aa: CASSYRVSYEQYF; CDR3nt: TGTGCCAGCAGTTACCGGGTATCCTACGAGCAGTACTTC
d_gene: TRBD1; j_gene: TRBJ2-7; abundance: .; v_gene: TRBV18; CDR3aa: CASSQGADAYEQYF; CDR3nt: TGTGCCAGCTCCCAGGGGGCTGATGCATACGAGCAGTACTTC
d_gene: TRBD2; j_gene: TRBJ2-3; abundance: .; v_gene: TRBV4-2; CDR3aa: CASSQDRTSGGTDTQYF; CDR3nt: TGTGCCAGCAGCCAAGATAGGACTAGCGGGGGGACAGATACGCAGTATTTT
d_gene: .; j_gene: TRBJ2-3; abundance: .; v_gene: TRBV18; CDR3aa: CASSPSTGTDTQYF; CDR3nt: TGTGCCAGCTCACCATCCACGGGCACAGATACGCAGTATTTT
d_gene: TRBD1; j_gene: TRBJ2-1; abundance: .; v_gene: TRBV5-6; CDR3aa: CASSLGTDYNEQFF; CDR3nt: TGTGCCAGCAGCTTAGGGACAGACTACAATGAGCAGTTCTTC
d_gene: TRBD2; j_gene: TRBJ2-2; abundance: once; v_gene: TRBV3-1/TRBV3-2; CDR3aa: CASSLIRSGGDTGELFF; CDR3nt: TGTGCCAGCAGCCTAATTCGAAGCGGGGGGGACACCGGGGAGCTGTTTTTT
d_gene: .; j_gene: TRBJ2-7; abundance: .; v_gene: TRBV13; CDR3aa: CASSLKATSYEQYF; CDR3nt: TGTGCCAGCAGCTTAAAAGCGACCTCCTACGAGCAGTACTTC
d_gene: TRBD1; j_gene: TRBJ1-1; abundance: once; v_gene: TRBV5-1; CDR3aa: CASSFGTATEAFF; CDR3nt: TGCGCCAGCAGCTTTGGGACAGCCACTGAAGCTTTCTTT
d_gene: .; j_gene: TRBJ2-4; abundance: .; v_gene: TRBV6-2/TRBV6-3; CDR3aa: CASSTKTGLKNIQYF; CDR3nt: TGTGCCAGCAGTACAAAAACGGGACTCAAAAACATTCAGTACTTC
d_gene: .; j_gene: TRBJ1-4; abundance: few; v_gene: TRBV19; CDR3aa: CASSTGSKLFF; CDR3nt: TGTGCCAGTAGCACAGGGTCAAAACTGTTTTTT
d_gene: TRBD2; j_gene: TRBJ2-1; abundance: once; v_gene: TRBV19; CDR3aa: CASSTRRTSVSSEQFF; CDR3nt: TGTGCCAGTTCTACCCGCCGGACTAGCGTCAGTAGTGAGCAGTTCTTC
d_gene: TRBD2; j_gene: TRBJ2-3; abundance: .; v_gene: TRBV7-6; CDR3aa: CASSPRTSGADTQYF; CDR3nt: TGTGCCAGCAGCCCCCGGACTAGCGGGGCAGATACGCAGTATTTT
d_gene: TRBD2; j_gene: TRBJ2-3; abundance: .; v_gene: TRBV7-2; CDR3aa: CASSMAGGMDTQYF; CDR3nt: TGTGCCAGTAGCATGGCGGGGGGTATGGATACGCAGTATTTT
d_gene: TRBD2; j_gene: TRBJ2-3; abundance: few; v_gene: TRBV5-1; CDR3aa: CASRPSGGALDTQYF; CDR3nt: TGCGCCAGCAGACCCAGCGGGGGGGCCCTGGATACGCAGTATTTT
d_gene: TRBD2; j_gene: TRBJ2-7; abundance: few; v_gene: TRBV7-2; CDR3aa: CASSLLAGGPVYEQYF; CDR3nt: TGTGCCAGCAGCTTACTAGCGGGAGGGCCCGTATACGAGCAGTACTTC
d_gene: .; j_gene: TRBJ2-4; abundance: .; v_gene: TRBV19; CDR3aa: CASSIGQVPQYF; CDR3nt: TGTGCCAGTAGTATAGGACAGGTGCCTCAGTACTTC
d_gene: .; j_gene: TRBJ2-5; abundance: .; v_gene: TRBV6-6; CDR3aa: CASSYEGGGLETQYF; CDR3nt: TGTGCCAGCAGTTACGAGGGGGGGGGCCTGGAGACCCAGTACTTC
d_gene: .; j_gene: TRBJ1-4; abundance: .; v_gene: TRBV27; CDR3aa: CASSPTGGVF; CDR3nt: TGTGCCAGCAGTCCAACAGGTGGGGTTTTT
d_gene: .; j_gene: TRBJ2-5; abundance: .; v_gene: TRBV9; CDR3aa: CASSLQGKETQYF; CDR3nt: TGTGCCAGCAGCCTCCAGGGAAAAGAGACCCAGTACTTC
d_gene: TRBD1; j_gene: TRBJ1-2; abundance: .; v_gene: TRBV2; CDR3aa: CASYGQGGYGYTF; CDR3nt: TGTGCCAGCTACGGACAGGGAGGCTATGGCTACACCTTC
d_gene: TRBD2; j_gene: TRBJ2-7; abundance: .; v_gene: TRBV6-5; CDR3aa: CASTAGGPLYEQYF; CDR3nt: TGTGCCAGCACGGCGGGGGGACCCCTCTACGAGCAGTACTTC
d_gene: .; j_gene: TRBJ2-1; abundance: .; v_gene: TRBV5-1; CDR3aa: CASSLGSYNEQFF; CDR3nt: TGCGCCAGCAGCTTGGGCAGTTACAATGAGCAGTTCTTC
d_gene: TRBD1; j_gene: TRBJ2-7; abundance: .; v_gene: TRBV3-1/TRBV3-2; CDR3aa: CASSQGQGSYEQYF; CDR3nt: TGTGCCAGCAGCCAGGGACAGGGGAGCTACGAGCAGTACTTC
d_gene: TRBD1; j_gene: TRBJ2-7; abundance: .; v_gene: TRBV7-9; CDR3aa: CASSLGQGAGEQYF; CDR3nt: TGTGCCAGCAGCTTAGGTCAGGGGGCAGGCGAGCAGTACTTC
d_gene: .; j_gene: TRBJ2-3; abundance: .; v_gene: TRBV3-1/TRBV3-2; CDR3aa: CAGSQTGTDTQYF; CDR3nt: TGTGCCGGCAGCCAGACAGGAACAGATACGCAGTATTTT
d_gene: .; j_gene: TRBJ1-1; abundance: .; v_gene: TRBV4-1; CDR3aa: CASSRGNTEAFF; CDR3nt: TGCGCCAGCAGCCGCGGCAACACTGAAGCTTTCTTT
d_gene: .; j_gene: TRBJ2-5; abundance: .; v_gene: TRBV18; CDR3aa: CASSPIDELETQYF; CDR3nt: TGTGCCAGCTCCCCTATCGATGAGCTGGAGACCCAGTACTTC
d_gene: TRBD2; j_gene: TRBJ2-2; abundance: .; v_gene: TRBV6-1; CDR3aa: CASSGIAGRATGELFF; CDR3nt: TGTGCCAGCAGTGGTATAGCGGGAAGAGCCACCGGGGAGCTGTTTTTT
d_gene: TRBD1; j_gene: TRBJ2-7; abundance: .; v_gene: TRBV29-1; CDR3aa: CSVLRTGARAEQYF; CDR3nt: TGCAGCGTTCTACGGACAGGGGCGCGAGCCGAGCAGTACTTC
d_gene: .; j_gene: TRBJ1-1; abundance: .; v_gene: TRBV6-1; CDR3aa: CASSEQGWNTEAFF; CDR3nt: TGTGCCAGCAGTGAGCAGGGCTGGAACACTGAAGCTTTCTTT
d_gene: TRBD1; j_gene: TRBJ2-7; abundance: .; v_gene: TRBV5-4; CDR3aa: CASSLDRQGAREQYF; CDR3nt: TGTGCCAGCAGCTTGGACCGACAGGGGGCGCGCGAGCAGTACTTC
d_gene: TRBD1; j_gene: TRBJ1-2; abundance: .; v_gene: TRBV2; CDR3aa: CASDGTVYGYTF; CDR3nt: TGTGCCAGCGATGGGACAGTATATGGCTACACCTTC
d_gene: .; j_gene: TRBJ1-4; abundance: .; v_gene: TRBV5-1; CDR3aa: CATKTENNEKLFF; CDR3nt: TGCGCCACCAAGACAGAGAATAATGAAAAACTGTTTTTT